The clone carrying this T cell receptor (beta chain) appeared a few times. TCRdb analysed the RT-PCR reads with MiXCR anew, one entry per CDR3 protein. The sample contains about 540,000 distinct CDR3 sequences, around 21% of which appear only once. The CDR3 consists of 14 residues. Germline V lookup: CDR1 DFQATT, CDR2 SNEGSKA (reference sequence). J was trimmed by 1 base and V by 3 bases; bases with no gene match: 5. This sample is part of a study of response to subunit inactivated influenza vaccine. This same sample was also part of a study on T cells expressing NK-cell markers. As reported in that work: UMI-tagged 5'RACE template switching yielded the TCR beta cDNA. All TCR beta repertoires analysed originated from sorted CD3+CD56+NKG2C+, CD3+CD56+NKG2C- and CD3+CD56-NKG2C+ T cells. The leading position in the CD3+CD56-NKG2C+ fraction of a handful of donors also went to these clonotypes.

The V and J genes are TRBV20-1 and TRBJ1-1, with TRBD1 matching 7 bases. This sample comprised CD4+ T cells sorted from PBMCs, obtained about 13 days after vaccination. This clonotype originated in a man aged 50 to 59 who received an inactivated influenza vaccine. CDR3 protein: CSARGYRGNTEAFF. The CDR3 DNA is TGCAGTGCTAGGGGCTACAGGGGGAACACTGAAGCTTTCTTT.